This entry lists 10 T cell receptor beta chains sequenced from one sample in a study of blood T cell repertoires in COVID-19. Sequencing used immunoSEQ multiplex PCR; TCRdb keeps in-frame clones, though not all of them. The repertoire holds under 200,000 clones, with about four fifths as singletons. Sample: peripheral blood. The receptor set was obtained from a man aged 70-80 years with active or convalescent COVID-19.

The V call is TRBV11-1, the J call TRBJ1-1, with 8 positions matching TRBD1. The CDR3 loop spans 14 amino acids. CDR1 and CDR2 from the germline V gene are SGHAT and FQDESV (reference sequence). The junction had 8 bases not matched to a gene; V was cut back by 6 bases and J by 5 bases. The CDR3 loop reads CASSYIDRGTEAFF. The CDR3 nucleotides read TGTGCCAGCAGTTACATCGACAGGGGTACTGAAGCTTTCTTT.

This clone has just one count. V usage is TRBV5-1 and J usage is TRBJ2-6; D unclear. V was shortened by 6 bases and J by 2 bases, with 18 bases between the two germline ends. The V gene's germline CDR1 is SGHRS and CDR2 YFSETQ. The length of the CDR3 is 17 residues. The CDR3, as DNA: TGCGCCAGCAATCCTTTTGGAGCCCTGACTGGGGCCAACGTCCTGACTTTC. Residues: CASNPFGALTGANVLTF.

The V gene is TRBV7-2, the J gene TRBJ2-1, with 8 bases that match TRBD2. The CDR3 has 13 amino acids. The trim removed 3 bases at V and 12 bases at J, leaving 7 bases unmatched. CDR1 is SGHTA, CDR2 FQGNSA, per germline. The CDR3 loop is CASSFVGLVGQFF. The CDR3 DNA sequence: TGTGCCAGCAGCTTCGTGGGACTAGTTGGGCAGTTCTTC.

Here the CDR3 reads CAISEAGLAGVNEQFF. The CDR3 DNA reads as TGTGCCATCAGTGAAGCAGGACTAGCGGGAGTGAATGAGCAGTTCTTC. The V gene is TRBV10-3, the J gene TRBJ2-1; TRBD2 matches 13 bases. The trim removed 3 bases at V and 7 bases at J, leaving 6 bases unmatched. This CDR3 has 16 residues. Germline V gene lookup returns CDR1 ENHRY and CDR2 SYGVKD.

V usage is TRBV5-4 and J usage is TRBJ2-7; weak D call: TRBD1 (6 bases). V was clipped by 5 bases and J by 4 bases, with 22 bases between them. CDR3 length: 16 residues. Germline V CDR1 and CDR2: SGHNT, YYREEE (reference sequence). CDR3 amino acids: CASSRKDTGQRYEQYF. Here the CDR3 DNA reads TGTGCCAGCAGTCGAAAGGATACGGGACAAAGGTACGAGCAGTACTTC.

The V gene is TRBV6-5, the J gene TRBJ2-1; TRBD1 aligns across 8 bases. CDR1 and CDR2 (germline): MNHEY, SVGAGI. V dropped 0 bases and J dropped 4; count of bases not matched to a gene: 5. The CDR3 runs 16 residues. CDR3 loop: CASSYSSGGIYNEQFF. CDR3 in DNA: TGTGCCAGCAGTTACTCGTCAGGGGGCATTTACAATGAGCAGTTCTTC.

The chain has TRBV19 and TRBJ2-1, with 7 bases lining up with TRBD1. The V gene end was trimmed by 4 bases and the J gene end by 9 bases; junction bases not matched to a gene: 9. Germline-derived CDR1 and CDR2 are LNHDA and SQIVND (reference sequence). The CDR3 loop spans 14 amino acids. CDR3 in DNA: TGTGCCAGTAGTAAGTTCGACAGGGTTGGTGAGCAGTTCTTC. Translated: CASSKFDRVGEQFF.

This clone was counted only a few times. The gene calls are TRBV27 and TRBJ1-1; D perhaps matches TRBD1 (5 bases). V shed 5 bases and J shed 5 bases, with 15 bases lying between them. The CDR3 totals 14 residues. From germline, CDR1 is MNHEY and CDR2 SMNVEV (reference sequence). CDR3 sequence: CASSLSDMTTEAFF. CDR3 nucleotide sequence: TGTGCCAGCAGTCTTTCGGACATGACAACTGAAGCTTTCTTT.

This chain joins TRBV5-4 and TRBJ1-1; tentative D call: TRBD1 (6 bases). The ends were cut back, 10 bases at V and 1 base at J, with 11 bases in the middle. The CDR3 consists of 12 residues. Germline assignment: CDR1 SGHNT and CDR2 YYREEE (reference sequence). The CDR3 loop is CACQGPNTEAFF. The CDR3 nucleotides read TGTGCCTGCCAGGGGCCGAACACTGAAGCTTTCTTT.

This clone was recorded once. The chain combines TRBV19 with TRBJ1-5, with TRBD1 matching over 8 bases. The CDR3 is made up of 15 amino acids. Germline CDR1 and CDR2: LNHDA and SQIVND (reference sequence). The J segment lost 5 bases and the V segment lost 4 bases, leaving 7 bases of the junction unmatched. The DNA for the CDR3 is TGTGCCAGTAGTAGCGGACAGGGTGGGGATCAGCCCCAGCATTTT. The encoded protein is CASSSGQGGDQPQHF.